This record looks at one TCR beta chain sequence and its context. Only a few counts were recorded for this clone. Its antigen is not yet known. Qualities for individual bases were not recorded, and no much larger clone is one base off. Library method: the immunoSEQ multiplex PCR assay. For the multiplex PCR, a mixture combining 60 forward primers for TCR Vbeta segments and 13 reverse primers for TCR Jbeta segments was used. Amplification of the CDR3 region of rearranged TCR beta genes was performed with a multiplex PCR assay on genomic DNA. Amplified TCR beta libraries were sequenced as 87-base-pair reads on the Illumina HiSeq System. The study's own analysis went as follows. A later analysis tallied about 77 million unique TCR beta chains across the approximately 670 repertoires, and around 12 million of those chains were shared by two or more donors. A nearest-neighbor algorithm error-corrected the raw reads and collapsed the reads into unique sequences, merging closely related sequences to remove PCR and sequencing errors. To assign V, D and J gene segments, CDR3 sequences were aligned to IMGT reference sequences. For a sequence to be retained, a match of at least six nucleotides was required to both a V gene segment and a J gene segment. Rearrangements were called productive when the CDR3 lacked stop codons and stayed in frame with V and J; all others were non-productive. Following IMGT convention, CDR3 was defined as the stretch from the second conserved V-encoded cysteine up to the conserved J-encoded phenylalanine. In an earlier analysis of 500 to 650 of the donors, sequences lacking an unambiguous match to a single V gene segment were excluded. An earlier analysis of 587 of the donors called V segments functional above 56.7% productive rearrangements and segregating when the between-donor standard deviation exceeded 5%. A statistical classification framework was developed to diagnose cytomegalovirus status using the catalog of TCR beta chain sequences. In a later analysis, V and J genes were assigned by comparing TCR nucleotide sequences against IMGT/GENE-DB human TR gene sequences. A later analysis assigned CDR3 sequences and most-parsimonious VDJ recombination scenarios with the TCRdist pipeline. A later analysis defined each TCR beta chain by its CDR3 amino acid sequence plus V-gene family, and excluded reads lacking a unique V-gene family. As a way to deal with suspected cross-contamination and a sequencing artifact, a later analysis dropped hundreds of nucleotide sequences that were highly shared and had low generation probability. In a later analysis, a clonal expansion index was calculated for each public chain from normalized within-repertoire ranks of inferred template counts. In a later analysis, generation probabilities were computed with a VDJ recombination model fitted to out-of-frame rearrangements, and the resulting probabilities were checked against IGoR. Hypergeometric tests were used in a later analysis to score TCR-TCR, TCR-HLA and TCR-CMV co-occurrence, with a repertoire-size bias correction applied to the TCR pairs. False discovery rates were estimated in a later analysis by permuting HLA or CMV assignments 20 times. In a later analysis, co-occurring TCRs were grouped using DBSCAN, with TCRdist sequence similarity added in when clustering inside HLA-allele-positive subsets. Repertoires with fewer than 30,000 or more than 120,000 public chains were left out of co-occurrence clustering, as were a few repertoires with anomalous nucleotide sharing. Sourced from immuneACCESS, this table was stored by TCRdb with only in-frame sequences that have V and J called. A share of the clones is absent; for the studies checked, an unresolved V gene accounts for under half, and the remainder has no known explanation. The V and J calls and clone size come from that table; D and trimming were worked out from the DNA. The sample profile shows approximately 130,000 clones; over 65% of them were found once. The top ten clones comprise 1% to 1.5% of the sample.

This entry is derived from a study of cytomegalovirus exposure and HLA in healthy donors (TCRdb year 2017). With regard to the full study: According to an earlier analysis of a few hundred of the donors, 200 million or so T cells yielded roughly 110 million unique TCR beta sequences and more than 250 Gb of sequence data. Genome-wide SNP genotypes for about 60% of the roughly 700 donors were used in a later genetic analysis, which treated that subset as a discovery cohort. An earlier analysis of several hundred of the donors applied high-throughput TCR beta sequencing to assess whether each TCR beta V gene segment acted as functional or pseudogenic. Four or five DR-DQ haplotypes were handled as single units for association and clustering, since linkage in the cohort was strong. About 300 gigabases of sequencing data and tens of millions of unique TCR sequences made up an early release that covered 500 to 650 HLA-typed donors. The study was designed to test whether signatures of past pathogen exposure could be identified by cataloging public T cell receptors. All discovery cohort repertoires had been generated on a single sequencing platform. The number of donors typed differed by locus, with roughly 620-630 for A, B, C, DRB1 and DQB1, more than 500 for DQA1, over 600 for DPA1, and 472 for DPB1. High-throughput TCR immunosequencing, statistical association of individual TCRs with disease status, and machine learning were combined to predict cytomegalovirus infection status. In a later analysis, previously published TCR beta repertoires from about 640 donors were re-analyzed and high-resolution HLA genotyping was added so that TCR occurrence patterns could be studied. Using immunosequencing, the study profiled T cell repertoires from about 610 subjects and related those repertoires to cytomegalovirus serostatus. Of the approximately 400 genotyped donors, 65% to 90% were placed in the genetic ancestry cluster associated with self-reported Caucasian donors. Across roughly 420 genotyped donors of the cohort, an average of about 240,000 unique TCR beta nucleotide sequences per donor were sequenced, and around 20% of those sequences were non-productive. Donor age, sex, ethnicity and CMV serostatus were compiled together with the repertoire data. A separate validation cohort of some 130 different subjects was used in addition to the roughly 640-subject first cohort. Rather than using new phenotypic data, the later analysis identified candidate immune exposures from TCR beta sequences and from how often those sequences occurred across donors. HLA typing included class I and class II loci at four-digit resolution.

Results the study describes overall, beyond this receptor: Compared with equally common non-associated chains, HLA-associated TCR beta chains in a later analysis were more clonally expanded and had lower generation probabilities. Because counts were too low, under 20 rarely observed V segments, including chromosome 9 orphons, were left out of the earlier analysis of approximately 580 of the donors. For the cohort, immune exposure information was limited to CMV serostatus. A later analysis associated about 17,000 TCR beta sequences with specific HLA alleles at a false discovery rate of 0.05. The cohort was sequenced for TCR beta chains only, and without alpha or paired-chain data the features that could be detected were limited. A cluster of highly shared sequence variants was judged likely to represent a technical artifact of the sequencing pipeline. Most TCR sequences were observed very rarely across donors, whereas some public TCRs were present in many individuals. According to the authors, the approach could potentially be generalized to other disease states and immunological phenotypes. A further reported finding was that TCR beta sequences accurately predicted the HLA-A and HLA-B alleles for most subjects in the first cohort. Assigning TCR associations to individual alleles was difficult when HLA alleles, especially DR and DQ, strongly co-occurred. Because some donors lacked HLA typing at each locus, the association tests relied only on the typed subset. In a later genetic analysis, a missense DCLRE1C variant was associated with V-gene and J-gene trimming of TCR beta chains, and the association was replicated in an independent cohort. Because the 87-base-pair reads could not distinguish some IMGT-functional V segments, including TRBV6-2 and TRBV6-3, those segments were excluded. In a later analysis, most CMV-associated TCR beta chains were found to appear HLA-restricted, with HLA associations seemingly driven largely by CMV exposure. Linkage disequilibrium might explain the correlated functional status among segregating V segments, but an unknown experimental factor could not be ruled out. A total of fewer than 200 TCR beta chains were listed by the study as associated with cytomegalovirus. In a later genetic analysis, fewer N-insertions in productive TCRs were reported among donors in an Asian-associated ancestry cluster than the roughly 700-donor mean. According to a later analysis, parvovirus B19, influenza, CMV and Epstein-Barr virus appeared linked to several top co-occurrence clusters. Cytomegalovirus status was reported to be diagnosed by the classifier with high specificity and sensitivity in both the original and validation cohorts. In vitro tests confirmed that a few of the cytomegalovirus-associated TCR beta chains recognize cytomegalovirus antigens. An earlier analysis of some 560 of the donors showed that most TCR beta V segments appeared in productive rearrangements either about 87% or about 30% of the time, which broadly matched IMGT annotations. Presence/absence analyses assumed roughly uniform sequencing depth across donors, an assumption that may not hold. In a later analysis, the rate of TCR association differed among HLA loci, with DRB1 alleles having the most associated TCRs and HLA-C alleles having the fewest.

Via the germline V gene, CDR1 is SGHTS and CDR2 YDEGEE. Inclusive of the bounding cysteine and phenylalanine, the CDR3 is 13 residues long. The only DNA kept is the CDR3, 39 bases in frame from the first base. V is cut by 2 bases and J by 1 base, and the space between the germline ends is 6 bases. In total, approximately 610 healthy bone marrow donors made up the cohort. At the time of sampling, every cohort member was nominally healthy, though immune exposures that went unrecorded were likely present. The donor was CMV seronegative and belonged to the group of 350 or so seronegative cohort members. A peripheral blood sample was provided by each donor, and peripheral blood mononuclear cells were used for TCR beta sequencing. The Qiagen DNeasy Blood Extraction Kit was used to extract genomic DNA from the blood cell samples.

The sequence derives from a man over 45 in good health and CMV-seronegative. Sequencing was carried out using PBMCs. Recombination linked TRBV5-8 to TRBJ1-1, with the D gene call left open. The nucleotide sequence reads TGTGCCAGCAGCTTAGGCGGGAACACTGAAGCTTTCTTT. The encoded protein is CASSLGGNTEAFF. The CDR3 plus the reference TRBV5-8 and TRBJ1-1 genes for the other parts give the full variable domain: EAGVTQSPTHLIKTRGQQATLRCSPISGHTSVYWYQQALGLGLQFLLWYDEGEERNRGNFPPRFSGRQFPNYSSELNVNALELEDSALYLCASSLGGNTEAFFGQGTRLTVV.